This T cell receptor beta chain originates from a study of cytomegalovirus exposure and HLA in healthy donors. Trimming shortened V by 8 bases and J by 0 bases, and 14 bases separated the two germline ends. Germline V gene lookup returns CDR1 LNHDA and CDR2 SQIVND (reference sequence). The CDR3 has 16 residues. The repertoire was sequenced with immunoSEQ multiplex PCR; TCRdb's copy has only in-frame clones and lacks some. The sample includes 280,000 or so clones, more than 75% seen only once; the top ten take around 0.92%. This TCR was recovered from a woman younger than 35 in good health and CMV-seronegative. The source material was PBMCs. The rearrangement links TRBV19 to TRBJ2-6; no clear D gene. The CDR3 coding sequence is TGTGCCAGTCATCCTGATAGTGTCTCTGGGGCCAACGTCCTGACTTTC. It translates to CASHPDSVSGANVLTF.